The clone carrying this TCR beta chain was counted only a few times. What it binds is not known. Mismatch with germline at one junction end may stem from a read error. This entry is derived from a study of metastatic and nonmetastatic thyroid tumors. Study as a whole: Both malignant and benign thyroid patients supplied peripheral blood and tumor or nodule tissue samples, across which the repertoires of these patients were then compared. Findings and limits, study-wide: TCR beta diversity was reportedly significantly higher in malignant thyroid tumors than benign nodules, in blood and tumor.

In germline, CDR1 is MDHEN, CDR2 SYDVKM. This CDR3 comprises 17 residues. In the study's own analysis: The authors used CDR3 differences across clinicopathological groups to build a distant-metastasis classifier for papillary thyroid cancer. MiXCR reprocessed the PCR reads for TCRdb. The V and J calls and clone size are TCRdb's, not the authors'. The table shows 39,000 or so clones, with approximately 20% occurring only once. Each patient came to thyroid surgery without any prior treatment (of any kind). V and J are TRBV28 and TRBJ2-3; TRBD2 agrees at 9 bases. The sample comprised blood. The TCR sequence derives from a female donor with papillary thyroid cancer or a benign thyroid nodule (not recorded which). Some clones in this sample may be carry-over from other donors' samples. CDR3 coding DNA: TGTGCCAGCGTCCCGTCCGGACTAGCGTGGATCACAGATACTCAGTATTTT. It translates to CASVPSGLAWITDTQYF.